Below, 5 T cell receptor beta chains from the same sample are listed, as sequenced in a study of blood T cell repertoires in COVID-19. Produced via immunoSEQ multiplex PCR; TCRdb's table is partial and in-frame only. The sample holds about 110,000 clones, 88% seen once. Sequenced sample: peripheral blood. These receptors all stem from a human donor in a cohort sampled during active COVID-19.

V is TRBV27 and J is TRBJ1-4; 7 bases match TRBD1. Germline trimming cut 6 bases from V and 5 bases from J; bases unmatched to any gene: 6. Germline CDR1 MNHEY, CDR2 SMNVEV (reference sequence). The CDR3 is made up of 14 amino acids. Here the CDR3 reads CASSSGTANEKLFF. The DNA of the CDR3 is TGTGCCAGCAGCTCCGGGACAGCAAATGAAAAACTGTTTTTT.

The J gene is TRBJ1-2, the V gene TRBV19; 10 nucleotides align to TRBD1. V gave up 5 bases and J gave up 6 bases; unmatched junction bases: 24. Germline V gives CDR1 LNHDA, CDR2 SQIVND (reference sequence). The CDR3 totals 20 residues. CDR3 protein: CASSPPPGQGTYKVSDGYTF. CDR3 bases: TGTGCCAGTAGTCCCCCTCCGGGACAGGGGACATACAAGGTTTCCGATGGCTACACCTTC.

This sequence joins TRBV11-2 and TRBJ2-3, with D perhaps TRBD1 (5 bases). V gave up 2 bases and J gave up 1 base, with 10 bases separating them. This CDR3 spans 15 amino acids. The germline V gene has CDR1 SGHAT and CDR2 FQNNGV. Here the CDR3 DNA reads TGTGCCAGCAGCTTATTGGGGCCCGGCACAGATACGCAGTATTTT. This codes for CASSLLGPGTDTQYF. Looking up the rest from reference TRBV11-2 and TRBJ2-3 gives the full variable domain: EAGVAQSPRYKIIEKRQSVAFWCNPISGHATLYWYQQILGQGPKLLIQFQNNGVVDDSQLPKDRFSAERLKGVDSTLKIQPAKLEDSAVYLCASSLLGPGTDTQYFGPGTRLTVL.

This chain links TRBV4-2 with TRBJ2-1, with 8 bases aligning to TRBD2. V shed 0 bases, J shed 3 bases, and the junction held 1 base outside the gene matches. This CDR3 region has 15 residues. Germline V gene data show CDR1 as LGHNA and CDR2 as YNFKEQ. The CDR3 DNA sequence: TGTGCCAGCAGCCAAGATCGGGGGGGCTACAATGAGCAGTTCTTC. Translated: CASSQDRGGYNEQFF.

The chain combines TRBV6-5 with TRBJ2-3; TRBD2 is a possible D gene (7 bases). Germline V gene sequence: CDR1 MNHEY, CDR2 SVGAGI. There are 14 residues in the CDR3. V was cut by 7 bases and J by 5 bases, with 16 bases left in between. This chain's CDR3 is CASTGGGHEDTQYF. CDR3 sequence (DNA): TGTGCCAGCACTGGGGGGGGGCATGAAGATACGCAGTATTTT.